This T cell receptor beta chain was identified in a study of T cell responses to AZD1222 COVID-19 vaccine. Method: immunoSEQ multiplex PCR; TCRdb's copy keeps in-frame clones and lacks some. This sample carries around 140,000 clones, roughly 90% of them seen once, and the ten largest clones take 1.5% to 2%. V dropped 1 base and J dropped 2; count of bases not matched to a gene: 7. The CDR3 loop spans 17 amino acids. The germline CDR1 and CDR2 sequences are ENHRY and SYGVKD. The TCR was taken from an adult in good health. The chain has TRBV10-3 and TRBJ2-2; 7 nucleotides line up with TRBD2. The sequencing here drew on peripheral blood, taken on day 0 of AZD1222 vaccination. In DNA form, the CDR3 reads TGTGCCATCAGTGAGTGGAGGGGCGGGGGTAACACCGGGGAGCTGTTTTTT. Amino acids: CAISEWRGGGNTGELFF.